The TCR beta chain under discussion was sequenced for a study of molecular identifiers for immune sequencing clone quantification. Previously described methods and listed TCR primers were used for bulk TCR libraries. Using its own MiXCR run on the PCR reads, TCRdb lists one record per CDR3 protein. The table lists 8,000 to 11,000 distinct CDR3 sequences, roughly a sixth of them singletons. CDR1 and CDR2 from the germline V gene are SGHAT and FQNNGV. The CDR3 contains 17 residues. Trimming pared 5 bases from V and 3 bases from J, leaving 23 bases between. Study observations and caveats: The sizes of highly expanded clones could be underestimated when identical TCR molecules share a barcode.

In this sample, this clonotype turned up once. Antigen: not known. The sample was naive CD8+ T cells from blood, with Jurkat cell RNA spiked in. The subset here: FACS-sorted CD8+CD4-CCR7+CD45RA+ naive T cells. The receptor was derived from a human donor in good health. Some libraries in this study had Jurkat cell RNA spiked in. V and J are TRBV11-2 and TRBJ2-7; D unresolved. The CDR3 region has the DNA TGTGCCAGCAGCCCTACGCCAAGTTTGGAATATTACTACGAGCAGTACTTC. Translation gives CASSPTPSLEYYYEQYF.